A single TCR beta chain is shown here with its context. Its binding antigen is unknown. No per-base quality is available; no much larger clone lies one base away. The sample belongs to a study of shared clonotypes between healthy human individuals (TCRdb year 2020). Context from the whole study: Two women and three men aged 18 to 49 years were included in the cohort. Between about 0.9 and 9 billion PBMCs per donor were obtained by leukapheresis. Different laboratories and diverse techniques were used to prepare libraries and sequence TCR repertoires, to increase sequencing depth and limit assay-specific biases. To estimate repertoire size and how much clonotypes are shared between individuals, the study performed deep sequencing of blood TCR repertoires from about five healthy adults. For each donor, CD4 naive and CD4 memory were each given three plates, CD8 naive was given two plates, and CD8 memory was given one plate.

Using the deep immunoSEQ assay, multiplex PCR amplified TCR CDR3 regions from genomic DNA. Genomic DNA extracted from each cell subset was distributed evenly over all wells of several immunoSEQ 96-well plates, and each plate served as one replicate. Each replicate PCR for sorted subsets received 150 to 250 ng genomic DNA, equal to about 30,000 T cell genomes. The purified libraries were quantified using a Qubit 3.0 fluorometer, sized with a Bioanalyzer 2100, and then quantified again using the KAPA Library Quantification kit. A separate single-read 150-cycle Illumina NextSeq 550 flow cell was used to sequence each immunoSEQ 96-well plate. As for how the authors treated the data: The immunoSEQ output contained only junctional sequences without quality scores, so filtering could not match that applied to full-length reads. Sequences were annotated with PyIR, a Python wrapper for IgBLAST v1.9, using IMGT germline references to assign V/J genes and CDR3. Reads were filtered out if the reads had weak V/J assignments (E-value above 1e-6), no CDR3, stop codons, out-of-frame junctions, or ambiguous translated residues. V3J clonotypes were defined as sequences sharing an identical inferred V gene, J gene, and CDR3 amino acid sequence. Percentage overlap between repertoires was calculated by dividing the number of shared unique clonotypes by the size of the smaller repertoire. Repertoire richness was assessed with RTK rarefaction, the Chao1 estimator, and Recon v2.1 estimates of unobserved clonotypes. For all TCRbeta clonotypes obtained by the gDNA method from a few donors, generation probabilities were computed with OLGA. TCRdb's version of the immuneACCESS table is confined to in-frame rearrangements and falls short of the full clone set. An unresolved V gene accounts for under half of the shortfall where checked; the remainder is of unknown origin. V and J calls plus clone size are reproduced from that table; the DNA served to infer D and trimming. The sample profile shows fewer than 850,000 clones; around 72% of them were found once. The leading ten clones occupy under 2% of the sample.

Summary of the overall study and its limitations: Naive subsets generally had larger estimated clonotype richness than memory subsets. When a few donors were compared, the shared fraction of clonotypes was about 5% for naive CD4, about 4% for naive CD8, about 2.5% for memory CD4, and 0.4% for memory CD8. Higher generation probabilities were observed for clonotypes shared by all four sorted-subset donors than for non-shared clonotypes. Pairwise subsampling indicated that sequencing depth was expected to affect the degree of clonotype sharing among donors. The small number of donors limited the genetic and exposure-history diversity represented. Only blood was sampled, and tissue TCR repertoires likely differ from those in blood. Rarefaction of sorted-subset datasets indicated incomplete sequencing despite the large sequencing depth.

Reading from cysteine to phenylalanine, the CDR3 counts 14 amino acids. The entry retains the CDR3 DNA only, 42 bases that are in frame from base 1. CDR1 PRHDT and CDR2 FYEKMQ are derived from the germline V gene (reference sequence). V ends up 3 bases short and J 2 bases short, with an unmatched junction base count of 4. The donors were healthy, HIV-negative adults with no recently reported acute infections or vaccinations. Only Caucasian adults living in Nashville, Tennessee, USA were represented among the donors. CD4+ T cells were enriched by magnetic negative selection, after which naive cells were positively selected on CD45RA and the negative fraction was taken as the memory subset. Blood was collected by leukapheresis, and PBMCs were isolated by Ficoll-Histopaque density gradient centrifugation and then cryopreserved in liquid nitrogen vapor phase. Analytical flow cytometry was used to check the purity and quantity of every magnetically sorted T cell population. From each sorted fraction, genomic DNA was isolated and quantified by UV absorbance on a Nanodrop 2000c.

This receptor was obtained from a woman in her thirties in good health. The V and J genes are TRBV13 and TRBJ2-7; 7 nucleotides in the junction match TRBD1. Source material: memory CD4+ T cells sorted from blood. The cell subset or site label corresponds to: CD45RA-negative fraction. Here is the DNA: TGTGCCAGCAGCTTCCGGGACAGAGCCTACGAGCAGTACTTC. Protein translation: CASSFRDRAYEQYF. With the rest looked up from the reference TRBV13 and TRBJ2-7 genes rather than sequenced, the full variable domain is AAGVIQSPRHLIKEKRETATLKCYPIPRHDTVYWYQQGPGQDPQFLISFYEKMQSDKGSIPDRFSAQQFSDYHSELNMSSLELGDSALYFCASSFRDRAYEQYFGPGTRLTVT.